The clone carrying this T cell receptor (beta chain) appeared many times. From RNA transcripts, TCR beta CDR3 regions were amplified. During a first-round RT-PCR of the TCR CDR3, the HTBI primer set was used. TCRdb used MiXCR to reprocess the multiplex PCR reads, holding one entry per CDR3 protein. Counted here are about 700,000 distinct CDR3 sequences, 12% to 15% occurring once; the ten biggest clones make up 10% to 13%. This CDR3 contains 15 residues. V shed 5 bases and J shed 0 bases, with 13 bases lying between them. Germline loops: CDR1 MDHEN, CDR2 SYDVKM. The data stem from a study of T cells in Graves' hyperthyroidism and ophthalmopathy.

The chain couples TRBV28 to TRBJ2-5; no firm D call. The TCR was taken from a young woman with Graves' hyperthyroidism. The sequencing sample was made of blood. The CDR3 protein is CASSPDPVYQETQYF. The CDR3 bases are TGTGCCAGCAGTCCGGACCCCGTGTACCAAGAGACCCAGTACTTC. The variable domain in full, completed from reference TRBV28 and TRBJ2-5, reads DVKVTQSSRYLVKRTGEKVFLECVQDMDHENMFWYRQDPGLGLRLIYFSYDVKMKEKGDIPEGYSVSREKKERFSLILESASTNQTSMYLCASSPDPVYQETQYFGPGTRLLVL.